The clone carrying this T cell receptor (beta chain) was recorded a few times. The data stem from a study of blood T cells in healthy people across ages. Alongside a J-beta primer mix, a sample-barcoded 5' primer served in a second PCR lasting about 7 to 12 cycles. TCRdb ran MiXCR on the 5' RACE reads and lists one entry per CDR3 protein. Of around 500,000 distinct CDR3 sequences in the sample, roughly a quarter were seen once. Germline V gene sequence: CDR1 SEHNR, CDR2 FQNEAQ (reference sequence). CDR3 length: 12 residues. V gave up 3 bases and J gave up 3 bases, with 3 bases separating them. The same specimen was also included in a second study, on T cells of mothers and their children. That report adds: Unrelated mother-child pairs always had slightly, but never significantly, lower normalized overlap than related pairs.

Sequencing was carried out using blood. This chain uses TRBV7-9 with TRBJ1-5; D unresolved. The TCR comes from a boy aged 2 to 10 in good health. Here the CDR3 reads CASSFPNQPQHF. The CDR3 DNA is TGTGCCAGCAGCTTTCCCAATCAGCCCCAGCATTTT. Together with reference TRBV7-9 and TRBJ1-5, the CDR3 gives the full variable domain: DTGVSQNPRHKITKRGQNVTFRCDPISEHNRLYWYRQTLGQGPEFLTYFQNEAQLEKSRLLSDRFSAERPKGSFSTLEIQRTEQGDSAMYLCASSFPNQPQHFGDGTRLSIL.